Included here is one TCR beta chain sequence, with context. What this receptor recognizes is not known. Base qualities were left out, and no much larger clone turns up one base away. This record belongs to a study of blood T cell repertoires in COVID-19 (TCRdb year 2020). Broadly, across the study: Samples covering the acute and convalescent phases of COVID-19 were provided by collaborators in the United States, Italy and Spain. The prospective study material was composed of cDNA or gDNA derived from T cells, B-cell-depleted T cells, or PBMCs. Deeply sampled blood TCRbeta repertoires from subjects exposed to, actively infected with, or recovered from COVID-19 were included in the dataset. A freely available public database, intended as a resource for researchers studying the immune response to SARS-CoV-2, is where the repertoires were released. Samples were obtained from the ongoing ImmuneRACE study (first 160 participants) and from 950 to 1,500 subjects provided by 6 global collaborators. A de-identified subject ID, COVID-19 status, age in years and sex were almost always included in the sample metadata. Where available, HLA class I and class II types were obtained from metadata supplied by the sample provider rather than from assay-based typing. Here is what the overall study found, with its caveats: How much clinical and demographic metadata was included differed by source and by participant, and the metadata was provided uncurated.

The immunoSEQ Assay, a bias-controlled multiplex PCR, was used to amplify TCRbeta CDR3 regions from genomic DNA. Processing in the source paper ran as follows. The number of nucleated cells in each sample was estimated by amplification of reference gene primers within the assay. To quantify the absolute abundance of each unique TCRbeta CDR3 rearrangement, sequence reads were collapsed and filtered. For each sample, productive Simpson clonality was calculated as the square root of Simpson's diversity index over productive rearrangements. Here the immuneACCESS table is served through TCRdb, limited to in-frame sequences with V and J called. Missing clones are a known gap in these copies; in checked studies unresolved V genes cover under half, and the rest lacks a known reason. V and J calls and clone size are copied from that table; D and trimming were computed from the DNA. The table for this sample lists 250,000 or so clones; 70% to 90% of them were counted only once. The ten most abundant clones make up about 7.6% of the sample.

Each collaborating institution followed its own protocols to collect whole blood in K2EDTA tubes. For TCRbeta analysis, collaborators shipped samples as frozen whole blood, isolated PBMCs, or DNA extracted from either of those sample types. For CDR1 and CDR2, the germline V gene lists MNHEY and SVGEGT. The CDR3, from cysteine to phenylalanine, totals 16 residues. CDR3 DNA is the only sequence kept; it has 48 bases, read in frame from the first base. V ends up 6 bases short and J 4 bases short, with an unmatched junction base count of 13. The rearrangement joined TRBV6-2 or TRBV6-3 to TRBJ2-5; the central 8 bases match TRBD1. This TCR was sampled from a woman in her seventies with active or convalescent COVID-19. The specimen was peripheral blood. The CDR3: CASSSGQGIVSETQYF. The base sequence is TGTGCCAGCAGCTCCGGACAGGGTATAGTTTCAGAGACCCAGTACTTC.